A selection of T cell receptor beta chains follows, all from one sample in a study of T cell changes during pregnancy in multiple sclerosis. Profiling relied on immunoSEQ multiplex PCR, and the TCRdb table lists in-frame clones only, not all of them. The sample has some 54,000 clones, 93% seen once. The source material was peripheral blood, sampled after pregnancy. The receptors were sampled from a female donor with multiple sclerosis, enrolled in a pregnancy study. Both conserved end residues are part of each CDR3. The D gene is left open where the match is weak. Not all rows give a size; the values are once, few, many and, for expanded clones, a class.

J gene: TRBJ2-7; clone size: NA; D gene: TRBD2; V gene: TRBV19; CDR3 DNA: TGTGCCAGTGCCTCCAAGCGGGGTTCCTACGAGCAGTACTTC; CDR3 protein: CASASKRGSYEQYF
J gene: TRBJ2-1; clone size: NA; D gene: NA; V gene: TRBV29-1; CDR3 DNA: TGCAGCGTTGAAGAGTGGCAGGGAACCAATGAGCAGTTCTTC; CDR3 protein: CSVEEWQGTNEQFF
J gene: TRBJ2-3; clone size: NA; D gene: TRBD2; V gene: TRBV25-1; CDR3 DNA: TGTGCCAGCAGTGTAGCGGGAGCAAGAGATACGCAGTATTTT; CDR3 protein: CASSVAGARDTQYF
J gene: TRBJ1-5; clone size: NA; D gene: NA; V gene: TRBV5-6; CDR3 DNA: TGTGCCAGCAGCTTGGGAGCCCGTGGTAGCAATCAGCCCCAGCATTTT; CDR3 protein: CASSLGARGSNQPQHF
J gene: TRBJ1-2; clone size: once; D gene: NA; V gene: TRBV18; CDR3 DNA: TGTGCCAGCTCACAACAACAGGGCGGCGGCTATGGCTACACCTTC; CDR3 protein: CASSQQQGGGYGYTF
J gene: TRBJ2-1; clone size: NA; D gene: TRBD2; V gene: TRBV7-2; CDR3 DNA: TGTGCCAGCAGCTTTACGTCTAGCGGGAGCCCGTATGAGCAGTTCTTC; CDR3 protein: CASSFTSSGSPYEQFF
J gene: TRBJ2-5; clone size: NA; D gene: TRBD2; V gene: TRBV10-2; CDR3 DNA: TGCGCCAGCAGAGGGGGGCTCTGGGCTAGCGGGAGGGGAGAGACCCAGTACTTC; CDR3 protein: CASRGGLWASGRGETQYF
J gene: TRBJ2-3; clone size: NA; D gene: NA; V gene: TRBV28; CDR3 DNA: TGTGCCAGCAGTTCAGGGGGGAGTGGCACAGATACGCAGTATTTT; CDR3 protein: CASSSGGSGTDTQYF
J gene: TRBJ1-5; clone size: NA; D gene: NA; V gene: TRBV19; CDR3 DNA: TGTGCCAGTAGTAGCGGAGGGGCTAGCAATCAGCCCCAGCATTTT; CDR3 protein: CASSSGGASNQPQHF
J gene: TRBJ1-1; clone size: NA; D gene: NA; V gene: TRBV9; CDR3 DNA: TGTGCCAGCAGCGTAGCAGGGATGAACACTGAAGCTTTCTTT; CDR3 protein: CASSVAGMNTEAFF
J gene: TRBJ1-2; clone size: NA; D gene: TRBD1; V gene: TRBV14; CDR3 DNA: TGTGCCAGCAGCCCCCGGGACAGCCTCTATGGCTACACCTTC; CDR3 protein: CASSPRDSLYGYTF
J gene: TRBJ1-4; clone size: NA; D gene: NA; V gene: TRBV18; CDR3 DNA: TGTGCCAGCTCACCACCAGGGGATAATGAAAAACTGTTTTTT; CDR3 protein: CASSPPGDNEKLFF
J gene: TRBJ1-1; clone size: NA; D gene: NA; V gene: TRBV7-9; CDR3 DNA: TGTGCCAGCAGCCCCCAGGTGGGTGGGACTGAAGCTTTCTTT; CDR3 protein: CASSPQVGGTEAFF
J gene: TRBJ1-1; clone size: NA; D gene: NA; V gene: TRBV6-5; CDR3 DNA: TGTGCCAGCAGTTACGGGTGGCGAGGGAGCACTGAAGCTTTCTTT; CDR3 protein: CASSYGWRGSTEAFF
J gene: TRBJ2-3; clone size: NA; D gene: NA; V gene: TRBV9; CDR3 DNA: TGTGCCAGCAGCGTGGGCAGAGATACGCAGTATTTT; CDR3 protein: CASSVGRDTQYF
J gene: TRBJ2-7; clone size: once; D gene: NA; V gene: TRBV18; CDR3 DNA: TGTGCCAGCTCATCCGGTTACGAGCAGTACTTC; CDR3 protein: CASSSGYEQYF
J gene: TRBJ2-2; clone size: NA; D gene: TRBD2; V gene: TRBV7-9; CDR3 DNA: TGTGCCAGCAGAACTAGCGGGAGGGCCACCGGGGAGCTGTTTTTT; CDR3 protein: CASRTSGRATGELFF
J gene: TRBJ1-4; clone size: NA; D gene: NA; V gene: TRBV6-6; CDR3 DNA: TGTGCCAGCACCCAAGGGTTTGGCAGGGGCTTGCAAAAACTGTTTTTT; CDR3 protein: CASTQGFGRGLQKLFF
J gene: TRBJ2-1; clone size: NA; D gene: NA; V gene: TRBV9; CDR3 DNA: TGTGCCAGCACCCGGGACTGGATTAACAATGAGCAGTTCTTC; CDR3 protein: CASTRDWINNEQFF
J gene: TRBJ2-5; clone size: NA; D gene: TRBD1; V gene: TRBV2; CDR3 DNA: TGTGCCAGCAGTGAAGTCGAGGGGGCCGGAGAGACCCAGTACTTC; CDR3 protein: CASSEVEGAGETQYF
J gene: TRBJ2-7; clone size: NA; D gene: NA; V gene: TRBV19; CDR3 DNA: TGTGCCACCCGGGGAAGGATCGAGCAGTACTTC; CDR3 protein: CATRGRIEQYF
J gene: TRBJ1-1; clone size: NA; D gene: TRBD1; V gene: TRBV29-1; CDR3 DNA: TGCAGCGTTGGAGTAGGGGGCTTGAACACTGAAGCTTTCTTT; CDR3 protein: CSVGVGGLNTEAFF
J gene: TRBJ2-1; clone size: NA; D gene: NA; V gene: TRBV7-6; CDR3 DNA: TGTGCCAGCAGCTTAACGGGGTACAATGAGCAGTTCTTC; CDR3 protein: CASSLTGYNEQFF
J gene: TRBJ2-1; clone size: NA; D gene: NA; V gene: TRBV21-1; CDR3 DNA: TGTGCCAGCAGCAAAGAAACTAGCGGGCCTCCTTCCTACAATGAGCAGTTCTTC; CDR3 protein: CASSKETSGPPSYNEQFF
J gene: TRBJ2-6; clone size: NA; D gene: NA; V gene: TRBV5-6; CDR3 DNA: TGTGCCAGCAGCTTGGTGGGCAGGGGATTCGCTGGGGCCAACGTCCTGACTTTC; CDR3 protein: CASSLVGRGFAGANVLTF
J gene: TRBJ1-4; clone size: NA; D gene: TRBD1; V gene: TRBV7-9; CDR3 DNA: TGTTCTACAGGGGACGAAAAACTGTTTTTT; CDR3 protein: CSTGDEKLFF
J gene: TRBJ2-7; clone size: NA; D gene: NA; V gene: TRBV27; CDR3 DNA: TGTGCCAGCAGTGCTAGGCCACAGGCCTTTTACGAGCAGTACTTC; CDR3 protein: CASSARPQAFYEQYF
J gene: TRBJ2-1; clone size: NA; D gene: NA; V gene: TRBV7-2; CDR3 DNA: TGTGCCAGCGTTGGAGCCTATGAGCAGTTCTTC; CDR3 protein: CASVGAYEQFF
J gene: TRBJ2-5; clone size: NA; D gene: NA; V gene: TRBV14; CDR3 DNA: TGTGCCAGCAGCCAACGGGAGACGCGTTTTGAGACCCAGTACTTC; CDR3 protein: CASSQRETRFETQYF
J gene: TRBJ2-7; clone size: NA; D gene: NA; V gene: TRBV7-2; CDR3 DNA: TGTGCCAGCAGCCAAAATCAGGGGGGACGTTTCTACGAGCAGTACTTC; CDR3 protein: CASSQNQGGRFYEQYF
J gene: TRBJ2-1; clone size: NA; D gene: TRBD2; V gene: TRBV5-4; CDR3 DNA: TGTGCCAGCAGCTTGGGAGCGGGAGGAGTAATTTCAAGTCAGTTCTTC; CDR3 protein: CASSLGAGGVISSQFF
J gene: TRBJ2-7; clone size: NA; D gene: TRBD1; V gene: TRBV7-8; CDR3 DNA: TGTGCCAGCAGCCCACGGACAGGGGGCTATGACGAGCAGTACTTC; CDR3 protein: CASSPRTGGYDEQYF
J gene: TRBJ2-5; clone size: NA; D gene: TRBD2; V gene: TRBV7-2; CDR3 DNA: TGTGCCAGCAGCTTGACTAGCTTATGGGGAGAGACCCAGTACTTC; CDR3 protein: CASSLTSLWGETQYF
J gene: TRBJ2-7; clone size: NA; D gene: TRBD2; V gene: TRBV6-5; CDR3 DNA: TGTGCCAGCAGTTATATTCTAGCGGGACTAAACGAGCAGTACTTC; CDR3 protein: CASSYILAGLNEQYF
J gene: TRBJ2-7; clone size: NA; D gene: TRBD2; V gene: TRBV5-1; CDR3 DNA: TGCGCCAGCAGCTTGGTTGTGGGAGGGCCTACCTACGAGCAGTACTTC; CDR3 protein: CASSLVVGGPTYEQYF
J gene: TRBJ1-1; clone size: NA; D gene: NA; V gene: TRBV28; CDR3 DNA: TGTGCCAGCGGAACGGGTCTTCCCACCATGAACACTGAAGCTTTCTTT; CDR3 protein: CASGTGLPTMNTEAFF
J gene: TRBJ2-3; clone size: NA; D gene: TRBD2; V gene: TRBV19; CDR3 DNA: TGTGCCAGTAGTTTAGCGGGAGGGGCAGATACGCAGTATTTT; CDR3 protein: CASSLAGGADTQYF
J gene: TRBJ2-7; clone size: NA; D gene: TRBD1; V gene: TRBV6-1; CDR3 DNA: TGTGCCAGCAGTCCTTCAGGACAGGGGGCGGTCGAGCAGTACTTC; CDR3 protein: CASSPSGQGAVEQYF
J gene: TRBJ1-3; clone size: few; D gene: NA; V gene: TRBV6-1; CDR3 DNA: TGTGCCAGCAGTGATGTGACAGCCTCTGGAAACACCATATATTTT; CDR3 protein: CASSDVTASGNTIYF
J gene: TRBJ1-1; clone size: once; D gene: NA; V gene: TRBV7-9; CDR3 DNA: TGTGCCAGCAGCTCGACCAGGGGTGAGAACACTGAAGCTTTCTTT; CDR3 protein: CASSSTRGENTEAFF
J gene: TRBJ2-3; clone size: NA; D gene: TRBD2; V gene: TRBV5-8; CDR3 DNA: TGTGCCAGCACCTATGGACTAGCGGGTCCAAACACAGATACGCAGTATTTT; CDR3 protein: CASTYGLAGPNTDTQYF
J gene: TRBJ1-3; clone size: NA; D gene: TRBD1; V gene: TRBV18; CDR3 DNA: TGTGCCAGCTCACCATTGGCGCAGGGGGCAGACGGAAACACCATATATTTT; CDR3 protein: CASSPLAQGADGNTIYF
J gene: TRBJ1-1; clone size: NA; D gene: TRBD1; V gene: TRBV27; CDR3 DNA: TGTGCCAGCAAAAGCAGGGGGCTCGTCACTGAAGCTTTCTTT; CDR3 protein: CASKSRGLVTEAFF
J gene: TRBJ2-1; clone size: once; D gene: TRBD2; V gene: TRBV7-9; CDR3 DNA: TGTGCCAGCAGCTTATTCGCGGGAGGTTTCGATGAGCAGTTCTTC; CDR3 protein: CASSLFAGGFDEQFF
J gene: TRBJ2-3; clone size: NA; D gene: TRBD2; V gene: TRBV14; CDR3 DNA: TGTGCCAGCAGCCCTTCTGGACTAGCGGGAGGTCAGGGCGATACGCAGTATTTT; CDR3 protein: CASSPSGLAGGQGDTQYF
J gene: TRBJ2-2; clone size: NA; D gene: NA; V gene: TRBV15; CDR3 DNA: TGTGCCACCCAGGTGGGCTCGTGGACCGGGGAGCTGTTTTTT; CDR3 protein: CATQVGSWTGELFF
J gene: TRBJ2-3; clone size: NA; D gene: TRBD1; V gene: TRBV7-3; CDR3 DNA: TGTGCCAGCAGCGCCGACAGGGGAGAGGTAACAGATACGCAGTATTTT; CDR3 protein: CASSADRGEVTDTQYF
J gene: TRBJ2-4; clone size: many; D gene: TRBD1; V gene: TRBV10-1; CDR3 DNA: TGCGCCAGCAGTTCTGGGACAGGAAAAAACATTCAGTACTTC; CDR3 protein: CASSSGTGKNIQYF
J gene: TRBJ2-3; clone size: NA; D gene: TRBD1; V gene: TRBV14; CDR3 DNA: TGTGCCAGCAGCCAGTTGGGACAGTTCATGAATACGCAGTATTTT; CDR3 protein: CASSQLGQFMNTQYF
J gene: TRBJ2-7; clone size: NA; D gene: TRBD1; V gene: TRBV4-3; CDR3 DNA: TGCGCCAGCAGCCAAGTAGTTGACAGGGCCTCCTCCTACGAGCAGTACTTC; CDR3 protein: CASSQVVDRASSYEQYF
J gene: TRBJ2-1; clone size: NA; D gene: NA; V gene: TRBV28; CDR3 DNA: TGTGCCAGCAGATACAGTCCAGCTCTCGATGAGCAGTTCTTC; CDR3 protein: CASRYSPALDEQFF
J gene: TRBJ2-7; clone size: NA; D gene: NA; V gene: TRBV27; CDR3 DNA: TGTGCCAGCAGTTCTCAGGGGCCGAGGGAGCAGTACTTC; CDR3 protein: CASSSQGPREQYF
J gene: TRBJ1-2; clone size: NA; D gene: NA; V gene: TRBV5-8; CDR3 DNA: TGTGCCAGCAGCCTAGTCTCCGGTCCTGGCTACACCTTC; CDR3 protein: CASSLVSGPGYTF
J gene: TRBJ2-1; clone size: NA; D gene: TRBD2; V gene: TRBV19; CDR3 DNA: TGTGCCAGTAGGCCCCGGACTAGCGGGAGATCCTACAATGAGCAGTTCTTC; CDR3 protein: CASRPRTSGRSYNEQFF
J gene: TRBJ2-3; clone size: NA; D gene: TRBD2; V gene: TRBV7-9; CDR3 DNA: TGTGCCAGCATAACCGGTCGGGCGGGAGTTTTAAATACGCAGTATTTT; CDR3 protein: CASITGRAGVLNTQYF